What follows are 9 T cell receptor beta chains derived from one specimen sequenced in a study of breast tumors, draining lymph nodes, adjacent tissues. One entry per CDR3 protein, called by TCRdb with MiXCR from the multiplex PCR reads. The profile shows over 250,000 distinct CDR3 sequences, around 30% of them singletons. Breast cancer patients provided tissue from their axillary draining lymph nodes. The sequencing input was axillary lymph node tissue. The receptors originated from a female donor with breast cancer. Some clones in this sample may be carry-over from other donors' samples.

This clonotype was observed many times. The chain is built from TRBV6-2 or TRBV6-3 and TRBJ1-3; D unresolved. Trimming took 2 bases from V and 2 from J, leaving 7 bases between them. The CDR3 loop spans 14 amino acids. Germline CDR1 and CDR2: MNHEY and SVGEGT. The CDR3 DNA reads as TGTGCCAGCAGTTACGGAGCTACTGGAAACACCATATATTTT. This sequence encodes CASSYGATGNTIYF.

The CDR3: CASRTGVNYGYTF. The CDR3 coding sequence is TGTGCCAGCAGGACAGGGGTGAACTATGGCTACACCTTC. V is TRBV28 and J is TRBJ1-2; 8 bases agree with TRBD1. The V gene's germline CDR1 is MDHEN and CDR2 SYDVKM. Trimming cost V 6 bases and J 2 bases; bases outside gene matches: 2. The CDR3 is 13 amino acids.

With respect to this clonotype: A single base separates this from a much larger clone, so it may be a read error. The chain carries TRBV6-2 or TRBV6-3 and TRBJ2-2, with a weak D call TRBD1 (6 bases). Germline V gives CDR1 MNHEY, CDR2 SVGEGT. This CDR3 region has 14 residues. The DNA for the CDR3 is TGTGCCAGCAGCGGGACATTACGCACCGGGGAGCTGCTTTTT. It encodes CASSGTLRTGELLF.

The V call is TRBV6-2 or TRBV6-3, the J call TRBJ1-2; 9 bases match TRBD1. V gave up 5 bases and J gave up 3 bases; unmatched junction bases: 10. Germline values: CDR1 MNHEY, CDR2 SVGEGT. CDR3 length equals 16 residues. In nucleotides, the CDR3 is TGTGCCAGCAGTAGATCACCCGGGACAGGGTACTATGGCTACACCTTC. Translated: CASSRSPGTGYYGYTF.

This clonotype was seen a few times. The genes are TRBV7-2 and TRBJ2-4, with D unresolved. Germline V gives CDR1 SGHTA, CDR2 FQGNSA. Trimming left V 2 bases short and J 3 bases short, with 5 bases between. This CDR3 spans 13 amino acids. The CDR3 DNA is TGTGCCAGCAGCTTATCTGGCAAAAACATTCAGTACTTC. Its translation is CASSLSGKNIQYF. The variable domain in full, with the rest retrieved from reference TRBV7-2 and TRBJ2-4, is GAGVSQSPSNKVTEKGKDVELRCDPISGHTALYWYRQSLGQGLEFLIYFQGNSAPDKSGLPSDRFSAERTGGSVSTLTIQRTQQEDSAVYLCASSLSGKNIQYFGAGTRLSVL.

A few counts support this clonotype. The final CDR3 position lacks the conserved phenylalanine or tryptophan, pointing to a likely read error. The chain has TRBV19 and TRBJ2-5; D might be TRBD2 (5 bases). V was shortened by 1 base and J by 2 bases, with 14 bases between the two germline ends. From germline, CDR1 is LNHDA and CDR2 SQIVND (reference sequence). The CDR3 spans 16 residues. The CDR3, as DNA: TGTGCCAGTAGTATAGGCATCCTAGCTATTCAAGAGACCCAGTACTCC. It codes for CASSIGILAIQETQYS.

This clonotype was counted at least ten times. This rearrangement joins TRBV12-3 or TRBV12-4 to TRBJ2-7; the match to TRBD1 covers 8 bases. The CDR3 has 14 residues. Trimming removed 6 bases from V and 4 bases from J; junction bases left unmatched: 8. The CDR3 sequence: CASRRQGAEYEQYF. CDR3 nucleotides: TGTGCCAGCAGGCGCCAGGGGGCGGAGTACGAGCAGTACTTC.

This clonotype was counted at least ten times. The chain couples TRBV10-2 to TRBJ2-1; TRBD2 agrees at 9 bases. The trim removed 6 bases at V and 7 bases at J, leaving 7 bases unmatched. This CDR3 is 14 amino acids long. Germline CDR1 WSHSY, CDR2 SAAADI. This CDR3 is CASRPGLAWNEQFF. The CDR3 nucleotides read TGCGCCAGCAGGCCGGGACTAGCATGGAATGAGCAGTTCTTC.

This clonotype was counted many times. The chain carries TRBV20-1 and TRBJ2-5; D uncertain. The CDR3 is made up of 13 amino acids. Germline V CDR1 and CDR2: DFQATT, SNEGSKA (reference sequence). The V and J ends lost 0 bases and 3 bases respectively, with 8 bases between them. The chain's CDR3 is CSAREGYKETQYF. Here the CDR3 DNA reads TGCAGTGCTAGAGAGGGATACAAAGAGACCCAGTACTTC.